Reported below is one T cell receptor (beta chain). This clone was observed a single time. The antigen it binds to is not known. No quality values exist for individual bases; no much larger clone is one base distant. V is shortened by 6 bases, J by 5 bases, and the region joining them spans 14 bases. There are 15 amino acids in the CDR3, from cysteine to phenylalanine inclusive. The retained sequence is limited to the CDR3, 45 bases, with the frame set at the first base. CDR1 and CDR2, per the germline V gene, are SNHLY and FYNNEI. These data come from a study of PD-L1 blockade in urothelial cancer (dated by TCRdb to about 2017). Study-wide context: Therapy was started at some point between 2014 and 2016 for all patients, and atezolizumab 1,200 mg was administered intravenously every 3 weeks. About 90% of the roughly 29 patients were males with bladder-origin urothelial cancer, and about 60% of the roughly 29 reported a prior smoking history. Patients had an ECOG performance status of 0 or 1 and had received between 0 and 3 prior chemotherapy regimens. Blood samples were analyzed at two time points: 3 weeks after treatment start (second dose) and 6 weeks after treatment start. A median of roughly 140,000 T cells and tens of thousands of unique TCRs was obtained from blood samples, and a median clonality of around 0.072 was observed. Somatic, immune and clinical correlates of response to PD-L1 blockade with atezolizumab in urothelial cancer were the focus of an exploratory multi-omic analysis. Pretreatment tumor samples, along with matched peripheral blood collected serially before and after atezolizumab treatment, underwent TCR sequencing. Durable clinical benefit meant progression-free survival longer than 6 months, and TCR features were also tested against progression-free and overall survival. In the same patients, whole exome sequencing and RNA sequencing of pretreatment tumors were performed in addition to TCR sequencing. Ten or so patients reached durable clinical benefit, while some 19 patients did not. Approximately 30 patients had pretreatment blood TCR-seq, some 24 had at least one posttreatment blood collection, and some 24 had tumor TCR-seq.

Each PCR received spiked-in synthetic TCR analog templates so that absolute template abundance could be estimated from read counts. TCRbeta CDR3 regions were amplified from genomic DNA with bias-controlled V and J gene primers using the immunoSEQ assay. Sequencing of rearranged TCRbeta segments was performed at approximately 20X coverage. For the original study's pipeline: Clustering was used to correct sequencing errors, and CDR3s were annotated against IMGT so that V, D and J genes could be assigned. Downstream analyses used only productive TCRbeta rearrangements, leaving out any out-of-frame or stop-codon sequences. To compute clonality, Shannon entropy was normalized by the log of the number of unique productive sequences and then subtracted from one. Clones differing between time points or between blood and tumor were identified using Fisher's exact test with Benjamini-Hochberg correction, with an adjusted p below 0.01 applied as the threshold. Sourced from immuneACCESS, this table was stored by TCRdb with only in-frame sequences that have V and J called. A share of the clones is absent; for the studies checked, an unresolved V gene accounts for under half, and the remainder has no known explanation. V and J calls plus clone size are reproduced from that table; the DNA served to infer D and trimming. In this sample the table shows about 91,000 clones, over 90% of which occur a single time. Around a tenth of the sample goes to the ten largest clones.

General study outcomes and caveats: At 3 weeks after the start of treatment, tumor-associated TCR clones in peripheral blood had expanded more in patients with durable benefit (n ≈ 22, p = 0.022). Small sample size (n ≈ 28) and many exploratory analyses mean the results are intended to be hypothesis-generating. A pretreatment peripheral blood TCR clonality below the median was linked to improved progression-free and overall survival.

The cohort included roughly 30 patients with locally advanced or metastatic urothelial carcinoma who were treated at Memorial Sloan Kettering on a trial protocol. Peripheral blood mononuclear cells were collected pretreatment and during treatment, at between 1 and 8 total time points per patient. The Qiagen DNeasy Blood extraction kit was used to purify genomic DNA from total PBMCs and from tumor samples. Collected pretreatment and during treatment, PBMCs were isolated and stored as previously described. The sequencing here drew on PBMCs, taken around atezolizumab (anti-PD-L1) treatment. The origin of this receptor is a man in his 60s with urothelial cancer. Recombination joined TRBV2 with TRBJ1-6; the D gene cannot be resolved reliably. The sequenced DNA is TGTGCCAGCAGCCTGGGCCCTAGCCATAATTCACCCCTCCACTTT. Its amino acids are CASSLGPSHNSPLHF.